This record covers a single TCR beta chain. The antigen is not known. The germline V and J ends were trimmed by 5 bases and 5 bases, with 5 bases remaining between them. Germline CDR1 is LGHNA and CDR2 is YNFKEQ. The CDR3 is 11 residues long. Template switching (which added a universal primer site) was used, and cDNA carried unique molecular identifiers. Each CDR3 protein gets one entry after TCRdb re-called the 5' RACE reads with MiXCR. The table includes around 100,000 distinct CDR3 sequences, 5.9% detected once. This entry comes from a study of identical twins. Whole-study results and caveats: Models predicted too little out-of-frame TCR alpha sharing in monozygotic twins. A lower insertion count was a feature of abundant cord blood beta clonotypes, with no such feature in memory repertoires.

The genes are TRBV4-2 and TRBJ2-3; D is undetermined. The TCR sequence derives from a woman in her fifties or sixties in good health. Input material: memory T cells sorted from blood. CDR3 sequence: CASSDGDTQYF. CDR3 coding DNA: TGTGCCAGCAGCGACGGAGATACGCAGTATTTT.